This T cell receptor (beta chain) appears in the sequencing data of a study of technical replicates of blood from several donors. Clones were sequenced by immunoSEQ multiplex PCR, and TCRdb holds only the in-frame ones, with some missing. The table includes 75,000 to 100,000 clones, about 95% detected once. Germline CDR1 reads MGHRA; CDR2 reads YSYEKL. Deletions cut 0 bases from V and 5 bases from J, with 13 bases between. This CDR3 is built from 15 residues. The chain is built from TRBV4-1 and TRBJ1-1; the D gene is possibly TRBD1 (6 bases). The sequence was obtained from a human donor in good health. Sample: T cells isolated from PBMCs. The CDR3 DNA reads TGCGCCAGCAGCCAAGAAGACAGGCCCTTGACTGAAGCTTTCTTT. Its protein product is CASSQEDRPLTEAFF.